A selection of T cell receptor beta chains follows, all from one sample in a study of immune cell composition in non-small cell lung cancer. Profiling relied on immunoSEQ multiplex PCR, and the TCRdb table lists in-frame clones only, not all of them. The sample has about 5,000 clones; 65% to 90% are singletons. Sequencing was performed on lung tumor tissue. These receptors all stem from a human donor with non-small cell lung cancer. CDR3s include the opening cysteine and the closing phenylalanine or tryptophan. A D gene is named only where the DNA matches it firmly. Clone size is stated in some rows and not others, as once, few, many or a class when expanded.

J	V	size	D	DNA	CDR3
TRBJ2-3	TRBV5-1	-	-	TGCGCCAGCATCTTGGGTTCCCAGGGGGATACGCAGTATTTT	CASILGSQGDTQYF
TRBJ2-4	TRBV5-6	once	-	TGTGCCAGCAGGTCGGGGGCAGCCAAAAACATTCAGTACTTC	CASRSGAAKNIQYF
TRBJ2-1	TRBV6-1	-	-	TGTGCCAGCAGTGAAGCACGCGGCTACTCCTACAATGAGCAGTTCTTC	CASSEARGYSYNEQFF
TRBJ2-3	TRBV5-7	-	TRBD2	TGTGCCAGCAGCTCTCGGGCTAGCGGGTCAGATACGCAGTATTTT	CASSSRASGSDTQYF
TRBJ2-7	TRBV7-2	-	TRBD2	TGTGCCAGCAGCTTAGCTGGCGGGGGGTCCCCCTACGAGCAGTACTTC	CASSLAGGGSPYEQYF
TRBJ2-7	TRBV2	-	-	TGTGCCAGCAGCCTTCAGGGAGTCTACGAGCAGTACTTC	CASSLQGVYEQYF
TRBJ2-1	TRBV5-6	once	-	TGTGCCAGCGCCCCCGGGACGGGCCTTTACAATGAGCAGTTCTTC	CASAPGTGLYNEQFF
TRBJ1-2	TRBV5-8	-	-	TGTGCCAGCAGCTTGTGGGTTTGGGGCAGGGAGGATGGCTACACCTTC	CASSLWVWGREDGYTF
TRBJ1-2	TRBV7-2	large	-	TGTGCCAGCAGCTACTCCCAGGGTACTAACTATGGCTACACCTTC	CASSYSQGTNYGYTF
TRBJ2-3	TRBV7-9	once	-	TGTGCCAGCAGCCGCGGACTGCCCCCGGAGTATTTT	CASSRGLPPEYF
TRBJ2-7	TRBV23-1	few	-	TGCGCCAGCAGTCGGGCCAGACCCTACGAGCAGTACTTC	CASSRARPYEQYF
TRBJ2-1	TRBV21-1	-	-	TGTGCCAGCAGCACGGACAGCCCTTCGGGGGATGAGCAGTTCTTC	CASSTDSPSGDEQFF
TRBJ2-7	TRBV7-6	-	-	TGTGCCAGCACCTTCCCCGGGGCGAGAGAGCAGTACTTC	CASTFPGAREQYF
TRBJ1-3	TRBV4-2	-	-	TGTGCCAGCAGCCGAGAGAGAGGAGGGGGTTCTACTGGAAACACCATATATTTT	CASSRERGGGSTGNTIYF
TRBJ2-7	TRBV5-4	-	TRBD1	TGTGCCAGCAGCCTTCCGTGGGACAGGGGATCCAGCGGTGGTTACGAGCAGTACTTC	CASSLPWDRGSSGGYEQYF
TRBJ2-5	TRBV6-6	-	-	TGTGCCAGCAGTTTGTATGGAGTAGGTGGAGAGACCCAGTACTTC	CASSLYGVGGETQYF
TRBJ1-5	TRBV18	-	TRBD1	TGTGCCAGCTCACCTTCCCGGGACAGGGATAATCAGCCCCAGCATTTT	CASSPSRDRDNQPQHF
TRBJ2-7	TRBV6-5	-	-	TGTGCCAGCAGTTACTCGGTGACAGGGAGGACCGAGCAGTACTTC	CASSYSVTGRTEQYF
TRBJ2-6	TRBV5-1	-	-	TGCGCCAGCAGCTCACCCCAGGGTTCCGGGGCCAACGTCCTGACTTTC	CASSSPQGSGANVLTF
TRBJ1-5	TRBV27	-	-	TGTGCCAGCAGTTTATCCAGAGTCGAGCCCCAGCATTTT	CASSLSRVEPQHF
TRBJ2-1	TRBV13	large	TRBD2	TGTGCCAGCAGCCGGAACAAAGCGGGGGGGCCATATAATGAGCAGTTCTTC	CASSRNKAGGPYNEQFF
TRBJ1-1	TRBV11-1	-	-	TGTGCCAGCAGCTCTCCGGGGACGACTGAAGCTTTCTTT	CASSSPGTTEAFF
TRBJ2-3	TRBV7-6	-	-	TGTGCCAGCAGCTTAGGAGCCCCGACAGTGCAGACGCAGTATTTT	CASSLGAPTVQTQYF
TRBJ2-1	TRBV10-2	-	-	TGCGCCAGCAGTGTGACAGCCTCCTACAATGAGCAGTTCTTC	CASSVTASYNEQFF
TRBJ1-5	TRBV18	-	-	TGTGCCAGCTCATATGATTTGGGTCAGCCCCAGCATTTT	CASSYDLGQPQHF
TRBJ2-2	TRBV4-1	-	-	TGCGCCAGCAGCCAAACTGCAAACACCGGGGAGCTGTTTTTT	CASSQTANTGELFF
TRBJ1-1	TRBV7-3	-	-	TGTGCCAGCAGCTTAAACAGGGACACTGAAGCTTTCTTT	CASSLNRDTEAFF
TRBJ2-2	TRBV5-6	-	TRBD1	TGTGCCAGCAGCTACCCACCGGGACAGAGCACCGGGGAGCTGTTTTTT	CASSYPPGQSTGELFF
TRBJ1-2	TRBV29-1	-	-	TGCAGCGTCCCAGGGCCCTACTATGGCTACACCTTC	CSVPGPYYGYTF
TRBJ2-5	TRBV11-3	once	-	TGTGCCAGCAGCTCTACTCCTGACCAAGGGACCCAGTACTTC	CASSSTPDQGTQYF
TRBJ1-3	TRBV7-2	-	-	TGTGCCAGCAGCTTAGGGTGGTCGGGAGGAAACACCATATATTTT	CASSLGWSGGNTIYF
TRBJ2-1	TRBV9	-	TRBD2	TGTGCCAGCACTGTCGCGGGGGGAGACAATGAGCAGTTCTTC	CASTVAGGDNEQFF
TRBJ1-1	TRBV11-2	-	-	TGTGCCAGCAGCCCGACAGTGAACACTGAAGCTTTCTTT	CASSPTVNTEAFF
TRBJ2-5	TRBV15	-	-	TGTGCCACCAGCAGAGCAGGGTTTCAAGAGACCCAGTACTTC	CATSRAGFQETQYF
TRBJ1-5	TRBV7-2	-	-	TGTGCCAGCAGCTTATTAGGGGGAGGTCAGCCCCAGCATTTT	CASSLLGGGQPQHF
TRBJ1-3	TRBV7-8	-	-	TGTGCCAGCAGCCGCGACAGACGAAACACCATATATTTT	CASSRDRRNTIYF
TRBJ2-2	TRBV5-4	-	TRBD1	TGTGCCAGCAGCTGGGGGGGACAGGGGGCATCCCGGGAGCTGTTTTTT	CASSWGGQGASRELFF
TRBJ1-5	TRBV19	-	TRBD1	TGTGCCAGTAGTATACCCGGACAGGGGGCCAGGCAGCCCCAGCATTTT	CASSIPGQGARQPQHF
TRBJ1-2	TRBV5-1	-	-	TGCGCCAGCAGCCAGCGGACAGTTTTTAACTATGGCTACACCTTC	CASSQRTVFNYGYTF
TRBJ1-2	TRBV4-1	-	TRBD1	TGCGCCAGCAGCCGCGGACAGGGTTCCGCCTATGGCTACACCTTC	CASSRGQGSAYGYTF
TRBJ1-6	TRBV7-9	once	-	TGTGCCAGCAGCTTCCCCGGGACGCATTCACCCCTCCACTTT	CASSFPGTHSPLHF
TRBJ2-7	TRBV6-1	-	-	TGTGCCAGCAGTGAAACCCTTTGGGGTGCCTACGAGCAGTACTTC	CASSETLWGAYEQYF
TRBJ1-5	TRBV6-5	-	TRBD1	TGTGCCAGCAGTGAGGACAGGGTCAATCAGCCCCAGCATTTT	CASSEDRVNQPQHF
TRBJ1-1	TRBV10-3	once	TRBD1	TGTGCCATCAGTGGGACAGGCGTTCATGGGGACACTGAAGCTTTCTTT	CAISGTGVHGDTEAFF
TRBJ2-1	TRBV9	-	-	TGTGCCAGCAGCGTAGGTTCGGGGGGCATAGGCAATGAGCAGTTCTTC	CASSVGSGGIGNEQFF
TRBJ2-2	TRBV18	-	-	TGTGCCAGCTCACCACCGCCGGGGAACACCGGGGAGCTGTTTTTT	CASSPPPGNTGELFF
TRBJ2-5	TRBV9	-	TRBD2	TGTGCCAGCAGCGTAGGCGGGGGGGAAGAGACCCAGTACTTC	CASSVGGGEETQYF
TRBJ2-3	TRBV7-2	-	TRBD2	TGTGCCAGCAGCCCCCTAGCGGGGGCCCACACAGATACGCAGTATTTT	CASSPLAGAHTDTQYF
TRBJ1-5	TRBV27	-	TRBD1	TGTGCCAGCAGTCCCGGACAGGGCGGGCGTCAGCCCCAGCATTTT	CASSPGQGGRQPQHF
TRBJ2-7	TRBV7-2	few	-	TGTGCCAGCAGCTCCCCCCCCGGGGGCGAGCAGTACTTC	CASSSPPGGEQYF
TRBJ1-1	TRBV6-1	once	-	TGTGCCAGCAGGCCGGGGGGGAACACTGAAGCTTTCTTT	CASRPGGNTEAFF
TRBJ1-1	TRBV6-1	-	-	TGTGCCAGCACCCCCGTTCGGGGGAACACTGAAGCTTTCTTT	CASTPVRGNTEAFF
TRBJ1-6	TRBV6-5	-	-	TGTGCCAGCAGCCGTGGACGAGGAAATTCACCCCTCCACTTT	CASSRGRGNSPLHF
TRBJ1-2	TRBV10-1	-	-	TGCGCCAGCAGTGGCTCAGCCACGCCGGGTGGCTACACCTTC	CASSGSATPGGYTF
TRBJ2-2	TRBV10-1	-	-	TGCGCCAGTAGAAGGAGGGAGCTGTTTTTT	CASRRRELFF
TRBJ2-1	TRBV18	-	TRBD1	TGTGCCAGCTCACCATTGGGGACAGGGTACTACAATGAGCAGTTCTTC	CASSPLGTGYYNEQFF
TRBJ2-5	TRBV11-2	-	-	TGTGCCAGCAGCTTAGATAGCTACGGGCTCCAAGAGACCCAGTACTTC	CASSLDSYGLQETQYF